This TCR beta chain comes out of a study of blood T cell repertoires in COVID-19. About the research overall: Both acute and convalescent COVID-19 samples were obtained from the United States, Italy and Spain. The cDNA or gDNA used as material had been derived from T cells, B-cell-depleted T cells, or PBMCs.

In the original processing: Quantification of nucleated cells was approximated via reference gene primer amplification. This table comes from immunoSEQ multiplex PCR, and its TCRdb copy is limited to in-frame clones, with some not included. That table supplies the V and J calls and clone size; D and trimming were determined from the DNA. Altogether 99,000 or so clones are present, approximately 85% being singletons, with the ten largest covering 4.5% to 5.5%. V was cut by 4 bases and J by 4 bases, with 11 bases left in between. Germline V gene sequence: CDR1 SGHRS, CDR2 YFSETQ. The CDR3 extends over 13 amino acids.

The sequenced sample consisted of peripheral blood. This chain links TRBV5-1 with TRBJ1-1; D unclear. The TCR originated in a man in his 60s with acute or convalescent COVID-19. DNA for the CDR3: TGCGCCAGCAGCCCGGTCCTTTTCACTGAAGCTTTCTTT. It codes for CASSPVLFTEAFF.